This note documents a single T cell receptor beta chain sequence. A read error may be the cause here, since a much bigger clone is one base away. Stated time point: patch test 3, about 24 weeks after DPC sensitization. Treatment defined: therapeutic diphenylcyclopropenone sensitization with weekly scalp DPC. The sample is drawn from a study of human T cells and chemical hapten exposure. At the level of the study: Diphenylcyclopropenone was administered weekly to the scalp of patients throughout the roughly 23-week study.

Using its own MiXCR run on the RACE reads, TCRdb lists one record per CDR3 protein. The data hold approximately 80,000 distinct CDR3 sequences, with about 10% observed a single time. The CDR3 consists of 14 residues. The V end was cut by 0 bases, the J end by 6 bases, with 12 bases between. Germline assignment: CDR1 SGDLS and CDR2 YYNGEE. The sequence came from a woman aged 45-65 years with alopecia areata. Some clones in this sample may be carry-over from other donors' samples. The sample here was whole blood, taken in connection with sensitization to the hapten diphenylcyclopropenone (DPC). The gene calls are TRBV9 and TRBJ2-5, with a possible D match to TRBD2 (5 bases). CDR3 region: CASSVEGLAKTQYF. In nucleotides, the CDR3 is TGTGCCAGCAGCGTAGAAGGACTCGCCAAGACCCAGTACTTC.